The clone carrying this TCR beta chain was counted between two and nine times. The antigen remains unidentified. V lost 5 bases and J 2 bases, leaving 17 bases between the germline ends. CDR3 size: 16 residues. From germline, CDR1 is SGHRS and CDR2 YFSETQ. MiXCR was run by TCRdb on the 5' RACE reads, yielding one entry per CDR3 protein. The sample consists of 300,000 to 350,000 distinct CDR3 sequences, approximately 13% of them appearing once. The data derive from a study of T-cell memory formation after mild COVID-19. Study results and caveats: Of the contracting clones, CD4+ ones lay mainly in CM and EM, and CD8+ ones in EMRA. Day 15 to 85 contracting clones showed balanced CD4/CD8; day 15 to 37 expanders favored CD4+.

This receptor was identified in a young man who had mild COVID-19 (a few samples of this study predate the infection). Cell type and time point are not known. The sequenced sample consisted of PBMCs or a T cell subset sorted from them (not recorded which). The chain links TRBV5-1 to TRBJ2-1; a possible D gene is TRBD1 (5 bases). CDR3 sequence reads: CASRLGDRSPYNEQFF. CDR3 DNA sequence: TGCGCCAGCAGGCTCGGAGACAGATCCCCCTACAATGAGCAGTTCTTC.